The 27 T cell receptor beta chains reported below all come from one sample, sequenced in a study of T cells in Graves' hyperthyroidism and ophthalmopathy. Amplified TCR beta CDR3 regions derived from RNA transcripts. TCR CDR3 underwent first-round RT-PCR with the HTBI primer set. TCRdb itself ran the multiplex PCR reads through MiXCR, one entry per CDR3 protein. Of approximately 610,000 distinct CDR3 sequences listed, roughly 14% are singletons. Sequenced material: blood. These receptors all stem from a woman between 40 and 55 years old with Graves' ophthalmopathy.

This clonotype was recorded many times. The chain combines TRBV6-1 with TRBJ1-5; D remains unclear. The CDR3 consists of 14 residues. CDR1 is MNHNS, CDR2 SASEGT, per germline. The ends were cut back, 1 base at V and 5 bases at J, with 9 bases in the middle. CDR3 coding DNA: TGTGCCAGCAGTGAAGGGCCAGTGCATCAGCCCCAGCATTTT. Protein: CASSEGPVHQPQHF.

This clonotype appeared a few times. The chain joins TRBV12-3 or TRBV12-4 to TRBJ1-1; D not certain. Trimming pared 0 bases from V and 1 base from J, leaving 9 bases between. CDR3 length equals 15 residues. In DNA, the CDR3 is TGTGCCAGCAGTTTAGCAGGGTATGGGAACACTGAAGCTTTCTTT. This translates into CASSLAGYGNTEAFF.

This clonotype was observed at least ten times. The rearrangement uses TRBV12-3 or TRBV12-4 and TRBJ1-1; the D is unclear. Trimming cost V 7 bases and J 3 bases, with 15 bases left between them. The CDR3 spans 14 residues. The CDR3 reads CASTHATEDTEAFF. CDR3 DNA sequence: TGTGCCAGCACCCACGCGACTGAGGACACTGAAGCTTTCTTT.

This clonotype was counted ten times or more. The chain uses TRBV2 and TRBJ1-5, with TRBD1 matching over 12 bases. Per the germline V gene, CDR1 is SNHLY and CDR2 is FYNNEI. Losses at the gene ends were 6 bases for V and 6 bases for J; bases not matched to a gene: 12. The CDR3 has 17 residues. CDR3 in DNA: TGTGCCAGCAGCGGGTTGGGACAGGGGGCCCTGCGTCAGCCCCAGCATTTT. This sequence encodes CASSGLGQGALRQPQHF.

This clonotype was seen at least ten times. This chain links TRBV6-1 with TRBJ2-7, with 11 bases that match TRBD1. V was clipped by 1 base and J by 5 bases; unmatched bases: 1. This CDR3 has 14 amino acids. Germline V gene lookup returns CDR1 MNHNS and CDR2 SASEGT. CDR3 region: CASSEGTGGDEQYF. Here the CDR3 DNA reads TGTGCCAGCAGTGAAGGGACAGGGGGCGACGAGCAGTACTTC.

This clonotype was found many times. This rearrangement joins TRBV28 to TRBJ2-7, with D perhaps TRBD1 or TRBD2 (5 bases each). This CDR3 region has 14 residues. CDR1 and CDR2 (germline): MDHEN, SYDVKM. V was trimmed by 7 bases and J by 2 bases, leaving 15 bases between them. Here the CDR3 reads CASNLRGPAYEQYF. CDR3 coding DNA: TGTGCCAGCAACCTCCGGGGACCCGCCTACGAGCAGTACTTC.

This clonotype was counted at least ten times. V gene TRBV28 combines with J gene TRBJ2-7, with 7 positions matching TRBD1. Germline CDR1 reads MDHEN; CDR2 reads SYDVKM. Trimming cost V 5 bases and J 2 bases; bases outside gene matches: 9. This CDR3 has 15 amino acids. The CDR3 DNA is TGTGCCAGCAGTCACTACAGGGGTCTTCCCTACGAGCAGTACTTC. Translating it yields CASSHYRGLPYEQYF. Full variable domain (missing parts from reference TRBV28 and TRBJ2-7): DVKVTQSSRYLVKRTGEKVFLECVQDMDHENMFWYRQDPGLGLRLIYFSYDVKMKEKGDIPEGYSVSREKKERFSLILESASTNQTSMYLCASSHYRGLPYEQYFGPGTRLTVT.

This clonotype was seen repeatedly, ten times or more. The V call is TRBV11-2, the J call TRBJ1-2; no reliable D call. This CDR3 has 15 residues. The V end lost 5 bases, the J end lost 9 bases, and 22 bases lay between the germline ends. Per germline, CDR1 SGHAT and CDR2 FQNNGV. As DNA, the CDR3 is TGTGCCAGCAGCCCCGAATGGGCAGTAAAAGGGAGCTACACCTTC. Protein product: CASSPEWAVKGSYTF.

The chain uses TRBV6-2 or TRBV6-3 and TRBJ2-7, with D possibly being TRBD1 or TRBD2 (5 bases each). Germline V gene sequence: CDR1 MNHEY, CDR2 SVGEGT. This CDR3 has 13 amino acids. V was shortened by 10 bases and J by 3 bases, with 16 bases between the two germline ends. CDR3 residues: CAIRPGRSYEQYF. Here the CDR3 DNA reads TGTGCCATTCGCCCGGGACGGAGCTACGAGCAGTACTTC.

This clonotype was picked up many times. The genes are TRBV30 and TRBJ1-5; no definite D call. The CDR3 has 13 residues. CDR1 is GTSNPN, CDR2 SVGIG, per germline (reference sequence). Trimming pared 5 bases from V and 2 bases from J, leaving 10 bases between. The CDR3 bases are TGTGCCTGGGGCCACGATGGCAATCAGCCCCAGCATTTT. Translation gives CAWGHDGNQPQHF. Full variable domain (outside the CDR3, taken from reference TRBV30 and TRBJ1-5): SQTIHQWPATLVQPVGSPLSLECTVEGTSNPNLYWYRQAAGRGLQLLFYSVGIGQISSEVPQNLSASRPQDRQFILSSKKLLLSDSGFYLCAWGHDGNQPQHFGDGTRLSIL.

This clonotype occurred many times. The V and J genes are TRBV12-3 or TRBV12-4 and TRBJ1-1; 9 nucleotides line up with TRBD1. This CDR3 has 13 amino acids. Trimming took 6 bases from V and 9 from J; bases not matched to a gene: 8. The chain's CDR3 is CASSQTGGWQAFF. The CDR3 DNA reads as TGTGCCAGCAGCCAGACAGGGGGTTGGCAAGCTTTCTTT.

This clonotype was picked up a small number of times. The J gene is TRBJ2-2, the V gene TRBV6-2 or TRBV6-3; D uncertain. V gave up 1 base and J gave up 3 bases, with 15 bases separating them. The CDR3 covers 17 residues. Looked up from germline, CDR1 is MNHEY and CDR2 is SVGEGT. The CDR3 sequence: CASSYWARARDTGELFF. In nucleotides, the CDR3 is TGTGCCAGCAGTTACTGGGCAAGGGCCCGCGACACCGGGGAGCTGTTTTTT.

The chain joins TRBV9 to TRBJ2-7, with a tentative D call TRBD2 (5 bases). CDR1 is SGDLS and CDR2 is YYNGEE in the germline V gene. The CDR3 is 14 residues long. Trimming took off 0 bases at V and 3 bases at J, with 10 bases between the two ends. CDR3 nucleotide sequence: TGTGCCAGCAGCGTAGGAGACTACATCTACGAGCAGTACTTC. Translating gives CASSVGDYIYEQYF.

This clonotype was counted only a few times. V gene TRBV11-1 combines with J gene TRBJ2-2, with TRBD2 matching over 8 bases. With 4 bases clipped from V and 1 base from J, the junction kept 11 bases outside the gene matches. In germline, CDR1 is SGHAT, CDR2 FQDESV (reference sequence). There are 18 residues in the CDR3. The CDR3 nucleotides are TGTGCCAGCAGCTCCCGATTAGCGGGACGGGTGAACACCGGGGAGCTGTTTTTT. This codes for CASSSRLAGRVNTGELFF. Filled out from reference TRBV11-1 and TRBJ2-2, the complete variable domain reads EAEVAQSPRYKITEKSQAVAFWCDPISGHATLYWYRQILGQGPELLVQFQDESVVDDSQLPKDRFSAERLKGVDSTLKIQPAELGDSAMYLCASSSRLAGRVNTGELFFGEGSRLTVL.

This clonotype was seen a few times. The chain combines TRBV7-2 with TRBJ1-2; tentatively, D is TRBD1 (6 bases). Germline-derived CDR1 and CDR2 are SGHTA and FQGNSA. The V end was cut by 7 bases, the J end by 0 bases, with 12 bases between. The CDR3 contains 14 residues. The CDR3 protein is CASTPGQPNYGYTF. CDR3 nucleotides: TGTGCCAGCACTCCAGGACAGCCTAACTATGGCTACACCTTC.

There are many counts of this clonotype. The chain recombines TRBV20-1 with TRBJ1-2, with 7 bases fitting TRBD1. V dropped 6 bases and J dropped 8; count of bases not matched to a gene: 9. The CDR3 loop spans 12 amino acids. Germline V gene data show CDR1 as DFQATT and CDR2 as SNEGSKA (reference sequence). The CDR3 bases are TGCAGTGCCAAGAACAGGGGACGGGGCTACACCTTC. Amino acids: CSAKNRGRGYTF.

This clonotype has ten or more counts. The chain is built from TRBV2 and TRBJ2-4; D ambiguous. The CDR3 extends over 14 amino acids. CDR1 is SNHLY, CDR2 FYNNEI, per germline. Trimming cost V 8 bases and J 0 bases, with 11 bases left between them. In DNA form, the CDR3 reads TGTGCCAGCGGTACAGCCCTAGCCAAAAACATTCAGTACTTC. Translating it yields CASGTALAKNIQYF. Full variable domain (remainder filled in from reference TRBV2 and TRBJ2-4): EPEVTQTPSHQVTQMGQEVILRCVPISNHLYFYWYRQILGQKVEFLVSFYNNEISEKSEIFDDQFSVERPDGSNFTLKIRSTKLEDSAMYFCASGTALAKNIQYFGAGTRLSVL.

This clonotype was observed many times. V gene TRBV2 combines with J gene TRBJ2-4, with 9 nucleotides matching TRBD1. The V gene's germline CDR1 is SNHLY and CDR2 FYNNEI. CDR3 length equals 18 residues. V dropped 6 bases and J dropped 5; count of bases not matched to a gene: 17. The CDR3 DNA reads as TGTGCCAGCAGGTACCTTAGGGACAGGGACATCGGGGAAAACATTCAGTACTTC. Its protein product is CASRYLRDRDIGENIQYF. Drawing the rest from reference TRBV2 and TRBJ2-4, the complete variable domain is EPEVTQTPSHQVTQMGQEVILRCVPISNHLYFYWYRQILGQKVEFLVSFYNNEISEKSEIFDDQFSVERPDGSNFTLKIRSTKLEDSAMYFCASRYLRDRDIGENIQYFGAGTRLSVL.

In this sample, this clonotype turned up many times. V is TRBV11-2 and J is TRBJ2-5, with D perhaps TRBD1 (5 bases). The CDR3 is 14 residues long. Germline lookup yields CDR1 SGHAT and CDR2 FQNNGV. Trimming took 2 bases from V and 4 from J, leaving 11 bases between them. The CDR3 loop reads CASSLLQGPETQYF. The CDR3 DNA reads as TGTGCCAGCAGCTTACTCCAGGGCCCAGAGACCCAGTACTTC.

The sample holds many counts of this clonotype. This chain links TRBV12-3 or TRBV12-4 with TRBJ2-2; 10 bases are a match to TRBD1. V lost 7 bases to trimming and J lost 7 bases; unmatched junction nucleotides: 6. This CDR3 is built from 14 residues. CDR3 loop: CASTPGQGIGELFF. The CDR3 DNA is TGTGCCAGCACTCCGGGACAGGGGATCGGGGAGCTGTTTTTT.

The chain couples TRBV6-4 to TRBJ2-7, with D perhaps matching TRBD2 (6 bases). Germline V gene lookup returns CDR1 MRHNA and CDR2 SNTAGT. The V gene lost 10 bases and the J gene lost 2 bases, with 18 bases spanning the gap. The CDR3 is 14 amino acids. CDR3 in DNA: TGTGCCACCAAGAGCGAGGGAGGCGCCTACGAGCAGTACTTC. Protein: CATKSEGGAYEQYF.

This clonotype has only a few counts. The CDR3 reads CSVPGLAGGRETQYF. The CDR3 coding sequence is TGCAGCGTCCCTGGACTAGCGGGAGGGAGGGAGACCCAGTACTTC. V usage is TRBV29-1 and J usage is TRBJ2-5; 15 bases are shared with TRBD2. This CDR3 spans 15 amino acids. V was clipped by 6 bases and J by 5 bases; unmatched bases: 7. Germline values: CDR1 SQVTM, CDR2 ANQGSEA.

At least ten counts were recorded for this clonotype. This rearrangement joins TRBV28 to TRBJ2-5, with 7 bases matching TRBD1. V shed 1 base, J shed 5 bases, and the junction held 4 bases outside the gene matches. This CDR3 has 14 residues. Per germline, CDR1 MDHEN and CDR2 SYDVKM. The CDR3: CASSLLQGYETQYF. DNA of the CDR3: TGTGCCAGCAGTTTATTACAGGGGTATGAGACCCAGTACTTC.

This clonotype was detected many times. The chain uses TRBV28 and TRBJ1-5; 9 bases are shared with TRBD1. Losses at the gene ends were 6 bases for V and 1 base for J; bases not matched to a gene: 4. Germline CDR1 and CDR2: MDHEN and SYDVKM. The length of the CDR3 is 15 residues. Here the CDR3 reads CASRSGTGSNQPQHF. The DNA of the CDR3 is TGTGCCAGCAGGTCCGGGACAGGGAGCAATCAGCCCCAGCATTTT.

V gene TRBV3-1 combines with J gene TRBJ2-7; D remains ambiguous. CDR3 length: 13 residues. With 0 bases removed from V and 6 bases from J, the gap between germline ends came to 9 bases. Looked up from germline, CDR1 is LGHDT and CDR2 is YNNKEL (reference sequence). CDR3 protein: CASSQDEEIEQYF. The DNA of the CDR3 is TGTGCCAGCAGCCAAGATGAGGAGATCGAGCAGTACTTC.

This clonotype was observed at least ten times. The chain combines TRBV7-2 with TRBJ1-1; D gene unclear. Germline V lookup: CDR1 SGHTA, CDR2 FQGNSA. The germline V and J ends were trimmed by 1 base and 4 bases, with 10 bases remaining between them. CDR3 length: 14 residues. CDR3 amino acids: CASSLVGISTEAFF. DNA for the CDR3: TGTGCCAGCAGCTTAGTGGGGATCTCCACTGAAGCTTTCTTT.

This clonotype has a handful of counts. The V and J genes are TRBV20-1 and TRBJ2-2; tentative D call: TRBD2 (5 bases). Trimming took 1 base from V and 0 from J, leaving 9 bases between them. This CDR3 has 15 amino acids. The germline V gene has CDR1 DFQATT and CDR2 SNEGSKA (reference sequence). The CDR3 loop is CSARVRGANTGELFF. The CDR3 region has the DNA TGCAGTGCTAGAGTACGGGGTGCGAACACCGGGGAGCTGTTTTTT.